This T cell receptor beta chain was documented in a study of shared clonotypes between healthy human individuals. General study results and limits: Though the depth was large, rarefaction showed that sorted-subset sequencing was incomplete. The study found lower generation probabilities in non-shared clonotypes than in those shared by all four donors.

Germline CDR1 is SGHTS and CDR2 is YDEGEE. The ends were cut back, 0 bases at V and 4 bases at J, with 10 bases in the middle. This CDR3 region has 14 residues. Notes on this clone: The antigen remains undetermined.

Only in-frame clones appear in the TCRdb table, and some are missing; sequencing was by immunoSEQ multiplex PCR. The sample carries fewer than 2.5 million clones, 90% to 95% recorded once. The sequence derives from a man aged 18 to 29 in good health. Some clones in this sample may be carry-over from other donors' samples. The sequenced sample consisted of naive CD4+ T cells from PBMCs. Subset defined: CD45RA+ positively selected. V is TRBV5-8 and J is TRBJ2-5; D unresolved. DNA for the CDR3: TGTGCCAGCAGCTTGGCCGTGTCCCCAGAGACCCAGTACTTC. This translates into CASSLAVSPETQYF.